The 29 T cell receptor beta chains presented below share a single source sample, sequenced in a study of OX40 agonist ivuxolimab in advanced cancers. The repertoire was sequenced with immunoSEQ multiplex PCR; TCRdb's copy has only in-frame clones and lacks some. The sample has about 110,000 clones, 89% seen once. The starting material was CD4+ or CD8+ T cells sorted from blood, obtained in a trial of the OX40 agonist ivuxolimab. These receptors were taken from an adult with an advanced solid tumor such as melanoma, head and neck, liver or kidney cancer.

A single count supports this clone. The chain's CDR3 is CASSYSTTGGETQYF. CDR3 DNA sequence: TGTGCCAGCAGTTACTCGACGACAGGGGGGGAGACCCAGTACTTC. This chain connects TRBV6-5 to TRBJ2-5; 9 bases line up with TRBD1. The germline CDR1 and CDR2 sequences are MNHEY and SVGAGI. V dropped 0 bases and J dropped 5; count of bases not matched to a gene: 4. The CDR3 totals 15 residues.

The chain links TRBV5-4 to TRBJ2-3; D not certain. The germline V gene encodes CDR1 SGHNT and CDR2 YYREEE (reference sequence). V lost 0 bases and J lost 0, with 11 bases in between. This CDR3 contains 16 residues. The CDR3 region has the DNA TGTGCCAGCAGCTTGGATGGTGGAGCGAGCACAGATACGCAGTATTTT. Residues: CASSLDGGASTDTQYF.

In nucleotides, the CDR3 is TGTGCCATCAAGAACGGGGTGGCATACTATGGCTACACCTTC. Its translation is CAIKNGVAYYGYTF. J is TRBJ1-2 and V is TRBV10-3, with D unresolved. This CDR3 has 14 residues. The V end was cut by 7 bases, the J end by 3 bases, with 15 bases between. Looked up from germline, CDR1 is ENHRY and CDR2 is SYGVKD.

This clone was observed once. The V call is TRBV5-1, the J call TRBJ1-6; the D is unclear. Trimming cost V 0 bases and J 6 bases, with 4 bases left between them. Germline lookup yields CDR1 SGHRS and CDR2 YFSETQ. The CDR3 length is 13 residues. DNA of the CDR3: TGCGCCAGCAGCTTGGTATCTAATTCACCCCTCCACTTT. This gives the protein CASSLVSNSPLHF. The entire variable domain, with the rest obtained from reference TRBV5-1 and TRBJ1-6, is as follows: KAGVTQTPRYLIKTRGQQVTLSCSPISGHRSVSWYQQTPGQGLQFLFEYFSETQRNKGNFPGRFSGRQFSNSRSEMNVSTLELGDSALYLCASSLVSNSPLHFGNGTRLTVT.

The chain carries TRBV2 and TRBJ2-7; 8 bases fit TRBD1. Germline lookup yields CDR1 SNHLY and CDR2 FYNNEI. Trimming cost V 5 bases and J 4 bases; bases outside gene matches: 1. The CDR3 covers 12 residues. The CDR3 sequence is CASSRQGYEQYF. In DNA, the CDR3 is TGTGCCAGCAGTCGACAGGGGTACGAGCAGTACTTC.

This chain links TRBV10-3 with TRBJ2-2, with 9 bases fitting TRBD1. The CDR3 is made up of 14 amino acids. Germline trimming cut 5 bases from V and 6 bases from J; bases unmatched to any gene: 4. CDR1 is ENHRY and CDR2 is SYGVKD in the germline V gene. The CDR3 DNA is TGTGCCATCAGTACAGGGGGCCTCTCCGGGGAGCTGTTTTTT. Its translation is CAISTGGLSGELFF.

With regard to this clone: In the same sample, other DNA sequences code for this CDR3. This chain links TRBV30 with TRBJ1-2, with D perhaps matching TRBD1 (6 bases). Germline CDR1 reads GTSNPN; CDR2 reads SVGIG (reference sequence). The CDR3 loop spans 12 amino acids. Trimming stripped 2 bases from V and 2 bases from J, with 6 bases between. The CDR3 coding sequence is TGTGCCTGGAGTAGGGGGAACTATGGCTACACCTTC. As protein: CAWSRGNYGYTF.

The CDR3: CASRSTGLQPQHF. The CDR3 nucleotides are TGTGCCAGCAGATCGACAGGGCTTCAGCCCCAGCATTTT. This chain links TRBV2 with TRBJ1-5, with 7 bases that match TRBD1. J was trimmed by 6 bases and V by 6 bases; bases with no gene match: 5. The germline V gene encodes CDR1 SNHLY and CDR2 FYNNEI. There are 13 residues in the CDR3.

V and J are TRBV21-1 and TRBJ2-7; the D segment call TRBD1 is taken from the table without a DNA check. TRBV21-1 is marked as a pseudogene. The CDR3 covers 16 residues. The CDR3 DNA sequence: TGTGCCAGCAGCAAAGCGGGAAAGGACAGGGACTACGAGCAGTACTTC. Encoded protein: CASSKAGKDRDYEQYF.

The genes are TRBV4-3 and TRBJ1-6, with unresolved D. The CDR3 spans 18 residues. V was shortened by 3 bases and J by 0 bases, with 15 bases between the two germline ends. The germline gives CDR1 LGHNA, CDR2 YSLEER. The CDR3 protein is CASSQELGGISYNSPLHF. In nucleotides, the CDR3 is TGCGCCAGCAGCCAGGAACTCGGCGGGATCTCCTATAATTCACCCCTCCACTTT.

V is TRBV9 and J is TRBJ2-3, with TRBD2 matching 11 bases. V lost 0 bases and J lost 3; bases outside the gene matches: 3. Germline CDR1 reads SGDLS; CDR2 reads YYNGEE. This CDR3 contains 16 residues. The CDR3 here is CASSVATSGATDTQYF. The CDR3 region has the DNA TGTGCCAGCAGCGTAGCGACTAGCGGGGCAACAGATACGCAGTATTTT.

The chain couples TRBV5-1 to TRBJ1-4; D gene unclear. This CDR3 has 13 residues. V gave up 4 bases and J gave up 5 bases, with 9 bases separating them. Germline V gene sequence: CDR1 SGHRS, CDR2 YFSETQ. Written as DNA, the CDR3 is TGCGCCAGCAGCGAGGGCAGGAATGAAAAACTGTTTTTT. Amino acid sequence: CASSEGRNEKLFF.

This sequence joins TRBV7-9 and TRBJ2-7, with D possibly matching TRBD1 (5 bases). This CDR3 spans 16 amino acids. Germline-derived CDR1 and CDR2 are SEHNR and FQNEAQ (reference sequence). The V gene lost 5 bases and the J gene lost 0 bases, with 17 bases spanning the gap. CDR3 in amino acids: CASSLRRTYSSYEQYF. In DNA, the CDR3 is TGTGCCAGCAGCCTCCGCAGGACATATAGCTCCTACGAGCAGTACTTC.

The chain recombines TRBV7-2 with TRBJ1-2; 7 bases fit TRBD1. The V segment lost 1 base and the J segment 6 bases; nucleotides outside the gene matches: 5. The CDR3 runs to 14 residues. Germline CDR1 is SGHTA and CDR2 is FQGNSA. This CDR3 is CASSLVTGEHGYTF. The CDR3 nucleotides are TGTGCCAGCAGCTTAGTAACAGGGGAACATGGCTACACCTTC.

This rearrangement joins TRBV4-2 to TRBJ2-2; 7 nucleotides line up with TRBD2. V was clipped by 0 bases and J by 0 bases; unmatched bases: 1. In germline, CDR1 is LGHNA, CDR2 YNFKEQ. The CDR3 is 16 residues long. The CDR3 region has the DNA TGTGCCAGCAGCCAAGAAGCGGGAACGAACACCGGGGAGCTGTTTTTT. Amino acid sequence: CASSQEAGTNTGELFF.

Concerning this clone: The sample contains more than one DNA sequence encoding this CDR3. The chain links TRBV2 to TRBJ1-2; TRBD1 agrees at 7 bases. The CDR3 length is 14 residues. V shed 7 bases and J 1 base; nucleotides not matched to a gene: 6. Germline V gives CDR1 SNHLY, CDR2 FYNNEI. Here the CDR3 DNA reads TGTGCCAGCACTAGGGACAGTAGTAACTATGGCTACACCTTC. The encoded protein is CASTRDSSNYGYTF.

This sequence joins TRBV30 and TRBJ2-1; 7 bases match TRBD1. The V and J ends lost 3 bases and 0 bases, in that order; junction bases with no gene match: 26. The length of the CDR3 is 22 residues. Germline V gene data show CDR1 as GTSNPN and CDR2 as SVGIG (reference sequence). CDR3 sequence reads: CAWRRYQGQYGTAKSSYNEQFF. The DNA of the CDR3 is TGTGCCTGGAGGAGATATCAAGGCCAATACGGGACAGCAAAGAGCTCCTACAATGAGCAGTTCTTC.

The genes are TRBV6-1 and TRBJ1-1, with TRBD1 as a possible D gene (5 bases). The CDR3 is 13 amino acids. V dropped 2 bases and J dropped 7 bases, with 11 bases sitting between them. Germline V gives CDR1 MNHNS, CDR2 SASEGT. The CDR3 is CASSERGDSEAFF. CDR3 bases: TGTGCCAGCAGTGAAAGGGGAGACAGTGAAGCTTTCTTT.

The chain carries TRBV6-5 and TRBJ1-1; D possibly corresponds to TRBD1 (6 bases). V dropped 6 bases and J dropped 4 bases, with 12 bases sitting between them. Germline V gene data show CDR1 as MNHEY and CDR2 as SVGAGI. This CDR3 spans 13 amino acids. CDR3 DNA: TGTGCCAGCAGACTACAGGGTCGCACTGAAGCTTTCTTT. This codes for CASRLQGRTEAFF.

This sequence joins TRBV7-3 and TRBJ1-2, with D perhaps matching TRBD1 (5 bases). Germline values: CDR1 SGHTA, CDR2 FQGTGA. V was cut by 8 bases and J by 8 bases, with 15 bases left in between. This CDR3 is 12 amino acids long. The CDR3 DNA sequence: TGTGCCAGCGGGACGGAGATCGGGGGCTACACCTTC. Protein sequence: CASGTEIGGYTF.

The chain recombines TRBV6-5 with TRBJ1-1; D is undetermined. CDR3 length: 14 residues. CDR1 MNHEY and CDR2 SVGAGI come from the germline V gene. Trimming removed 4 bases from V and 0 bases from J, with 9 bases in between. The CDR3 region has the DNA TGTGCCAGCAGTTTGACACTAATGAACACTGAAGCTTTCTTT. It translates to CASSLTLMNTEAFF.

The chain is built from TRBV25-1 and TRBJ2-7; D perhaps matches TRBD1 (6 bases). V dropped 5 bases and J dropped 3 bases, with 17 bases sitting between them. CDR3 length: 15 residues. Per the germline V gene, CDR1 is MGHDK and CDR2 is SYGVNS. The CDR3 bases are TGTGCCAGCAGTCGACCAGGGGACGGGTTCTACGAGCAGTACTTC. This sequence encodes CASSRPGDGFYEQYF.

Only a few counts were recorded for this clone. The gene calls are TRBV6-1 and TRBJ1-1; D remains unclear. The V gene's germline CDR1 is MNHNS and CDR2 SASEGT. V lost 1 base and J 0 bases, leaving 9 bases between the germline ends. The CDR3 extends over 15 amino acids. The CDR3 loop reads CASSEVRTLNTEAFF. DNA of the CDR3: TGTGCCAGCAGTGAAGTTCGGACCTTGAACACTGAAGCTTTCTTT.

The chain carries TRBV10-3 and TRBJ2-5; 8 bases match TRBD2. The CDR3 is 18 amino acids. The V segment lost 0 bases and the J segment 5 bases; nucleotides outside the gene matches: 14. CDR1 is ENHRY, CDR2 SYGVKD, per germline. The CDR3 sequence is CAISESGAGGDAGETQYF. CDR3 sequence (DNA): TGTGCCATCAGTGAGTCCGGCGCGGGAGGTGATGCGGGGGAGACCCAGTACTTC.

The genes are TRBV5-1 and TRBJ2-3, with D possibly TRBD2 on 6 matching bases. Germline V gene data show CDR1 as SGHRS and CDR2 as YFSETQ. V was shortened by 4 bases and J by 4 bases, with 13 bases between the two germline ends. There are 14 residues in the CDR3. For the CDR3, the DNA is TGCGCCAGCAGCCTCCTGACTAGTCCAGATACGCAGTATTTT. It translates to CASSLLTSPDTQYF.

The rearrangement links TRBV11-1 to TRBJ1-1; no clear D. Trimming removed 5 bases from V and 5 bases from J, with 15 bases in between. CDR1 and CDR2 from the germline V gene are SGHAT and FQDESV (reference sequence). The CDR3 contains 14 residues. CDR3 amino acids: CASSQHRSRTEAFF. The DNA for the CDR3 is TGTGCCAGCAGCCAGCACCGGAGTAGGACTGAAGCTTTCTTT. Filled out from reference TRBV11-1 and TRBJ1-1, the complete variable domain reads EAEVAQSPRYKITEKSQAVAFWCDPISGHATLYWYRQILGQGPELLVQFQDESVVDDSQLPKDRFSAERLKGVDSTLKIQPAELGDSAMYLCASSQHRSRTEAFFGQGTRLTVV.

This chain uses TRBV30 with TRBJ2-7; the match to TRBD2 covers 7 bases. Germline CDR1 is GTSNPN and CDR2 is SVGIG (reference sequence). J was trimmed by 0 bases and V by 2 bases; bases with no gene match: 1. This CDR3 is built from 13 residues. In nucleotides, the CDR3 is TGTGCCTGGAGTTGGGACTACTCCTACGAGCAGTACTTC. Its protein is CAWSWDYSYEQYF.

The chain has TRBV28 and TRBJ1-1, with 12 bases fitting TRBD1. The germline CDR1 and CDR2 sequences are MDHEN and SYDVKM. V lost 4 bases, J lost 4 bases, and 4 bases stayed unmatched. The CDR3 runs 15 residues. The DNA for the CDR3 is TGTGCCAGCAGTTACGGGACAGGGGGCAGCACTGAAGCTTTCTTT. Translating it yields CASSYGTGGSTEAFF.

The chain links TRBV4-3 to TRBJ2-7; D is perhaps TRBD1 or TRBD2 (5 bases each). V lost 4 bases, J lost 5 bases, and 12 bases lay in between. Germline assignment: CDR1 LGHNA and CDR2 YSLEER. The CDR3 contains 13 residues. CDR3 nucleotides: TGCGCCAGCAGCCTGGGACCCCGCGACGAGCAGTACTTC. It translates to CASSLGPRDEQYF.